Sequencing of this T cell receptor (beta chain) was carried out in a study of blood T cell repertoires in COVID-19. For the study at large: Acute and convalescent COVID-19 samples came from the United States, Italy and Spain. T cells, B-cell-depleted T cells, or PBMCs supplied cDNA or gDNA.

This clone is a singleton in its sample. The method was immunoSEQ multiplex PCR; TCRdb's version includes in-frame clones alone and lacks a portion of them. The table records some 66,000 clones, about 90% of them present only once. Germline CDR1 SGHTA, CDR2 FQGNSA. The CDR3 covers 14 residues. The V gene lost 5 bases and the J gene lost 2 bases, with 12 bases spanning the gap. The sequenced sample was peripheral blood. The chain employs TRBV7-2 and TRBJ1-2; unclear D gene. This TCR was sampled from a human donor in a cohort sampled during active COVID-19. The CDR3, as DNA: TGTGCCAGCAGCCCCTCTACCCCGAACTATGGCTACACCTTC. Encoded protein: CASSPSTPNYGYTF. The full variable domain, with the rest looked up from reference TRBV7-2 and TRBJ1-2, is GAGVSQSPSNKVTEKGKDVELRCDPISGHTALYWYRQSLGQGLEFLIYFQGNSAPDKSGLPSDRFSAERTGGSVSTLTIQRTQQEDSAVYLCASSPSTPNYGYTFGSGTRLTVV.